Detailed here is one T cell receptor beta chain. Its antigen is unidentified. The data were taken from a study of blood T cells in healthy people across ages. Germline V gene sequence: CDR1 KGHDR, CDR2 SFDVKD. This CDR3 is 19 amino acids long. V was pared by 1 base and J by 4 bases, with 8 bases of the junction left unmatched. Next came a second PCR, run for about 7 to 12 cycles, which used a sample-barcoded 5' primer along with a J-beta primer mix. TCRdb processed the 5' RACE reads anew with MiXCR; each CDR3 protein has one entry. The sample holds 700,000 to 950,000 distinct CDR3 sequences, roughly 64% seen once. Study findings and constraints: Relative to aged donors, long-lived donors carried more naive CD4+ cells and displayed higher diversity. Naive T cell percentage and TCR beta diversity correlated strongly.

What was sequenced was blood. The source of this sequence is a man younger than 40 in good health. The V gene is TRBV24-1, the J gene TRBJ2-1; 14 bases align to TRBD2. The CDR3 sequence is CATSDLTVGTSGGYNEQFF. CDR3 in DNA: TGTGCCACCAGTGATTTAACGGTCGGGACTAGCGGGGGATACAATGAGCAGTTCTTC.